The 15 T cell receptor beta chains reported below all come from one sample, sequenced in a study of blood T cells in healthy people across ages. Next came a second PCR, run for roughly 6 to 11 cycles, which used a sample-barcoded 5' primer along with a J-beta primer mix. Via MiXCR, TCRdb re-called the 5' RACE reads, giving one row per CDR3 protein. The sample shows about 1.4 million distinct CDR3 sequences, approximately 59% of them seen only once. What was sequenced was blood. All receptors derive from a man aged 18 to 30 in good health.

This rearrangement joins TRBV4-1 to TRBJ2-7, with D perhaps matching TRBD1 or TRBD2 (7 bases each). Gene TRBJ2-4 matches the end of the DNA better, so the J call may be wrong. This CDR3 spans 18 amino acids. CDR1 is MGHRA and CDR2 is YSYEKL in the germline V gene. CDR3 sequence reads: CASSQVTDDGQAGDIQYF. The CDR3 DNA sequence: TGCGCCAGCAGCCAAGTCACGGATGACGGACAGGCGGGGGACATTCAGTACTTC.

J is TRBJ2-7 and V is TRBV4-2; 9 bases match TRBD1. The CDR3 is made up of 15 amino acids. Germline assignment: CDR1 LGHNA and CDR2 YNFKEQ. V trimming: 2 bases; J trimming: 4 bases; junction bases outside the gene matches: 6. CDR3 sequence reads: CASSQNRGPSYEQYF. In DNA form, the CDR3 reads TGTGCCAGCAGCCAAAACAGGGGGCCCTCGTACGAGCAGTACTTC.

The rearrangement uses TRBV4-2 and TRBJ2-7; no reliable D call. The V end was cut by 0 bases, the J end by 4 bases, with 10 bases between. CDR1 LGHNA and CDR2 YNFKEQ come from the germline V gene. This CDR3 is 14 amino acids long. The CDR3 DNA reads TGTGCCAGCAGCCAAGATCCGTTCGTTTACGAGCAGTACTTC. It translates to CASSQDPFVYEQYF.

The V and J genes are TRBV5-1 and TRBJ2-7, with a weak D call TRBD2 (6 bases). The V gene's germline CDR1 is SGHRS and CDR2 YFSETQ. This CDR3 has 13 amino acids. The germline V and J ends were trimmed by 0 bases and 6 bases, with 10 bases remaining between them. The CDR3 sequence: CASSLDLAPEQYF. DNA for the CDR3: TGCGCCAGCAGCTTGGATCTAGCGCCCGAGCAGTACTTC.

This chain links TRBV4-1 with TRBJ2-3; tentatively, D is TRBD1 or TRBD2 (7 bases each). The V end lost 1 base, the J end lost 6 bases, and 17 bases lay between the germline ends. Germline CDR1 reads MGHRA; CDR2 reads YSYEKL. This CDR3 spans 16 amino acids. The CDR3 DNA follows: TGCGCCAGCAGCCAAGTTGGGAGGGGGCTAACGGATACGCAGTATTTT. As protein: CASSQVGRGLTDTQYF.

V is TRBV10-1 and J is TRBJ1-6; D remains ambiguous. V lost 6 bases and J lost 9, with 12 bases in between. Per the germline V gene, CDR1 is WNHNN and CDR2 is SYGVQD (reference sequence). The CDR3 sequence is 13 residues long. The CDR3 reads CASSLGVASPLHF. The CDR3 DNA reads TGCGCCAGCAGCCTGGGTGTTGCTTCACCCCTCCACTTT.

There are a few counts of this clonotype. This rearrangement joins TRBV29-1 to TRBJ2-5; 8 bases are shared with TRBD2. CDR3 length equals 13 residues. Trimming removed 6 bases from V and 6 bases from J; junction bases left unmatched: 9. CDR1 SQVTM and CDR2 ANQGSEA come from the germline V gene. CDR3 sequence reads: CSVDKGLAQTQYF. The CDR3 nucleotides read TGCAGCGTCGACAAAGGACTAGCACAGACCCAGTACTTC.

The chain combines TRBV6-1 with TRBJ1-2; no firm D call. CDR1 and CDR2 (germline): MNHNS, SASEGT. This CDR3 region has 13 residues. V was pared by 0 bases and J by 7 bases, with 9 bases between. Written as DNA, the CDR3 is TGTGCCAGCAGTGAAGCGAGGAGCGGTGGCTACACCTTC. Its protein is CASSEARSGGYTF.

The chain combines TRBV28 with TRBJ2-7, with 7 bases that match TRBD1. This CDR3 comprises 16 residues. J gave up 3 bases and V 7 bases, and 15 bases lay outside the gene matches. The V gene's germline CDR1 is MDHEN and CDR2 SYDVKM. The CDR3 DNA reads as TGTGCCAGCATCCACAACCGGGACAGTACTCGCTACGAGCAGTACTTC. It yields the protein CASIHNRDSTRYEQYF.

The rearrangement links TRBV12-3 or TRBV12-4 to TRBJ2-7; D unclear. With 7 bases removed from V and 3 bases from J, the gap between germline ends came to 16 bases. The CDR3 has 14 amino acids. The chain's CDR3 is CASTVTAGFYEQYF. The CDR3, as DNA: TGTGCCAGCACCGTTACGGCAGGATTCTACGAGCAGTACTTC.

The chain has TRBV15 and TRBJ2-1; 7 bases align to TRBD2. The CDR3 extends over 19 amino acids. The ends lost 0 bases at V and 2 bases at J; junction bases unmatched: 13. The germline V gene encodes CDR1 LNHNV and CDR2 YYDKDF (reference sequence). For the CDR3, the DNA is TGTGCCACCAGCAGAGAACACTCCTGGGGCGGGGGAGCCTACAATGAGCAGTTCTTC. Protein product: CATSREHSWGGGAYNEQFF.

The V and J genes are TRBV30 and TRBJ2-3; possibly TRBD1 for D (6 bases). Trimming cost V 2 bases and J 3 bases, with 15 bases left between them. Germline assignment: CDR1 GTSNPN and CDR2 SVGIG (reference sequence). The CDR3 covers 15 residues. Here the CDR3 reads CAWSTDTGRTDTQYF. CDR3 in DNA: TGTGCCTGGAGTACGGACACAGGGCGAACAGATACGCAGTATTTT. Supplemented by reference TRBV30 and TRBJ2-3, the full variable domain reads SQTIHQWPATLVQPVGSPLSLECTVEGTSNPNLYWYRQAAGRGLQLLFYSVGIGQISSEVPQNLSASRPQDRQFILSSKKLLLSDSGFYLCAWSTDTGRTDTQYFGPGTRLTVL.

This clonotype was picked up one time. This chain uses TRBV30 with TRBJ2-1, with 9 positions matching TRBD2. Per the germline V gene, CDR1 is GTSNPN and CDR2 is SVGIG (reference sequence). Trimming at V came to 2 bases and at J to 5 bases, leaving 7 bases not matched to a gene. CDR3 length: 15 residues. The chain's CDR3 is CAWSLGSGGNNEQFF. CDR3 nucleotides: TGTGCCTGGAGTCTAGGTAGCGGGGGCAACAATGAGCAGTTCTTC.

This chain uses TRBV20-1 with TRBJ2-1; D gene uncertain. This CDR3 has 14 amino acids. V lost 1 base to trimming and J lost 5 bases, with 12 bases between them. Germline V gene data show CDR1 as DFQATT and CDR2 as SNEGSKA (reference sequence). CDR3 region: CSARGRVPDNEQFF. In DNA, the CDR3 is TGCAGTGCTAGAGGTCGGGTCCCGGACAATGAGCAGTTCTTC.

This clonotype was found a few times. The V gene is TRBV20-1, the J gene TRBJ2-2; 12 bases match TRBD2. The CDR3 covers 17 residues. Germline CDR1 reads DFQATT; CDR2 reads SNEGSKA (reference sequence). The V segment lost 0 bases and the J segment 3 bases; nucleotides outside the gene matches: 5. CDR3 region: CSARDLTSGRDTGELFF. CDR3 DNA: TGCAGTGCTAGAGATCTGACTAGCGGGAGAGACACCGGGGAGCTGTTTTTT.